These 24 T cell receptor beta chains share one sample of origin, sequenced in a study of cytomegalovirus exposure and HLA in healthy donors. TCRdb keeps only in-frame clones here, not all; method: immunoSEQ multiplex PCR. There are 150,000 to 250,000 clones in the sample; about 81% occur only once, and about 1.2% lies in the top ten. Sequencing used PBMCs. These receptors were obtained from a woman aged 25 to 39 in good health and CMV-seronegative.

The CDR3 nucleotides read TGTGCCAGCAGCTTGGCGGCTAGCGGACTTTACAATGAGCAGTTCTTC. Amino acid sequence: CASSLAASGLYNEQFF. The rearrangement uses TRBV5-6 and TRBJ2-1; 7 positions match TRBD2. This CDR3 has 16 residues. Germline V lookup: CDR1 SGHDT, CDR2 YYEEEE. The junction had 7 bases not matched to a gene; V was cut back by 0 bases and J by 4 bases.

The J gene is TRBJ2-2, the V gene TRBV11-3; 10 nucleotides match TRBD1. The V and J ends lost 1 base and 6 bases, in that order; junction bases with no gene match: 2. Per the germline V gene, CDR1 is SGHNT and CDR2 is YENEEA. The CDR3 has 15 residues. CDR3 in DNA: TGTGCCAGCAGCTTAGGACAGGGGGCCGCCGGGGAGCTGTTTTTT. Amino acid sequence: CASSLGQGAAGELFF.

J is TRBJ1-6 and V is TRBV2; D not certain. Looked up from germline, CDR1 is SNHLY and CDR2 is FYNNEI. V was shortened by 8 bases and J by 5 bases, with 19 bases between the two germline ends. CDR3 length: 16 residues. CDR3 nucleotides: TGTGCCAGCCAGGAGGGCGGGTTCTGGAATAATTCACCCCTCCACTTT. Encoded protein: CASQEGGFWNNSPLHF.

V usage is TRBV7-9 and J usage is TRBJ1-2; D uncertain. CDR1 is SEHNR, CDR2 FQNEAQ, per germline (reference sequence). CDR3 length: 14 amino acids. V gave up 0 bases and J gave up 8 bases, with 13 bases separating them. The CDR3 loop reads CASSLASGLGGYTF. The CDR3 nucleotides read TGTGCCAGCAGCTTAGCATCTGGGTTGGGCGGCTACACCTTC.

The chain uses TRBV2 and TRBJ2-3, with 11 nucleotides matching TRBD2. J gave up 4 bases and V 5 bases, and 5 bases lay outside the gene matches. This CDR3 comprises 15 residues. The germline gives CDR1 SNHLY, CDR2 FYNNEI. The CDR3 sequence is CASSSTSGGPDTQYF. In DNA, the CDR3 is TGTGCCAGCAGTTCCACTAGCGGGGGTCCAGATACGCAGTATTTT.

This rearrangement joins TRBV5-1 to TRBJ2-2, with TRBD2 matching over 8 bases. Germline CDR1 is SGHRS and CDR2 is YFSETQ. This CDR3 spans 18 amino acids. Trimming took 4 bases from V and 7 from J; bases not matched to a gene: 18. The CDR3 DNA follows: TGCGCCAGCAGCCCCTTGGGCTCCCCGACTAGCGCGATCGGGGAGCTGTTTTTT. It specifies CASSPLGSPTSAIGELFF.

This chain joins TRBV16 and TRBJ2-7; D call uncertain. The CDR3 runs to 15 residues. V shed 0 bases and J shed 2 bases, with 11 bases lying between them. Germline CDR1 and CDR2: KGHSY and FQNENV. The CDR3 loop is CASSQSTSITYEQYF. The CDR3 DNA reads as TGTGCCAGCAGCCAATCAACTTCCATAACCTACGAGCAGTACTTC. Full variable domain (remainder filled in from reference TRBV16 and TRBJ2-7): GEEVAQTPKHLVRGEGQKAKLYCAPIKGHSYVFWYQQVLKNEFKFLISFQNENVFDETGMPKERFSAKCLPNSPCSLEIQATKLEDSAVYFCASSQSTSITYEQYFGPGTRLTVT.

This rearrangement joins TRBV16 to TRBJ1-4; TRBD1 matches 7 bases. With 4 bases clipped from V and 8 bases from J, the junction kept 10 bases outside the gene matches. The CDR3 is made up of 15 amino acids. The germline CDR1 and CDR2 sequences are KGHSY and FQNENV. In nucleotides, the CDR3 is TGTGCCAGCAGCCCGACGACAGGGTGGTCAGAAAAACTGTTTTTT. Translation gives CASSPTTGWSEKLFF.

The CDR3 DNA follows: TGCGCCAGCAGCCAGGGGCAGGGCCCTCTTGGAGAAAAACTGTTTTTT. Translated: CASSQGQGPLGEKLFF. The V call is TRBV4-1, the J call TRBJ1-4; D possibly corresponds to TRBD1 (5 bases). V was pared by 3 bases and J by 8 bases, with 19 bases between. Looked up from germline, CDR1 is MGHRA and CDR2 is YSYEKL. CDR3 size: 16 residues.

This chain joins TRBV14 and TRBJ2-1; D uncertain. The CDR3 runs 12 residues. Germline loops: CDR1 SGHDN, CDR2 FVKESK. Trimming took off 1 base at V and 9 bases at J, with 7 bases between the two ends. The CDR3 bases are TGTGCCAGCAGCCAAGTGAGGATTGAGCAGTTCTTC. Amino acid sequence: CASSQVRIEQFF.

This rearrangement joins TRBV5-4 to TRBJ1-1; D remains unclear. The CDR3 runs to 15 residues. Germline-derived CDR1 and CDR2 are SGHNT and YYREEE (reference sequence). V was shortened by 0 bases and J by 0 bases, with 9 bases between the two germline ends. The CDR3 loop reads CASSLGLSMNTEAFF. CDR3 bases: TGTGCCAGCAGCTTGGGCCTATCGATGAACACTGAAGCTTTCTTT.

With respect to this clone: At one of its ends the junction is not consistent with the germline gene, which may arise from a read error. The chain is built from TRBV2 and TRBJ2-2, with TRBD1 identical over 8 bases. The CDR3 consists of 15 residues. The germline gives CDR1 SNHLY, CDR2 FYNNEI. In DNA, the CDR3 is TGTGCCAGCAGGGAAGACAGGGGAGGAACCGGGGAGCTGTTTTTT. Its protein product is CASREDRGGTGELFF. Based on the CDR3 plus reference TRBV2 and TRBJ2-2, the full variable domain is EPEVTQTPSHQVTQMGQEVILRCVPISNHLYFYWYRQILGQKVEFLVSFYNNEISEKSEIFDDQFSVERPDGSNFTLKIRSTKLEDSAMYFCASREDRGGTGELFFGEGSRLTVL.

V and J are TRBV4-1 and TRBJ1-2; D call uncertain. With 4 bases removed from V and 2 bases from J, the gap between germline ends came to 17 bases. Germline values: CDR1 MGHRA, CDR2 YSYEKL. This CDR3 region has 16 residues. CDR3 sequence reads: CASSPLKGRENYGYTF. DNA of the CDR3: TGCGCCAGCAGCCCCTTAAAGGGAAGGGAGAACTATGGCTACACCTTC.

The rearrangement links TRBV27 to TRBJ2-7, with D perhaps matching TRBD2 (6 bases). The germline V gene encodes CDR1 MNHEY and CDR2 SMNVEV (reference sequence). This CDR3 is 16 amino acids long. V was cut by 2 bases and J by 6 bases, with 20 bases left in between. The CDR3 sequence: CASSLKAGEVGAEQYF. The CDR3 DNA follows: TGTGCCAGCAGTTTAAAAGCTGGGGAGGTGGGCGCCGAGCAGTACTTC.

The CDR3 region has the DNA TGTGCCAGCAGTTTAGGGCTGGGAGGCATTGGCTATGGCTACACCTTC. Its translation is CASSLGLGGIGYGYTF. V usage is TRBV28 and J usage is TRBJ1-2, with unresolved D. CDR1 is MDHEN, CDR2 SYDVKM, per germline. This CDR3 spans 16 amino acids. V lost 2 bases and J lost 4, with 17 bases in between.

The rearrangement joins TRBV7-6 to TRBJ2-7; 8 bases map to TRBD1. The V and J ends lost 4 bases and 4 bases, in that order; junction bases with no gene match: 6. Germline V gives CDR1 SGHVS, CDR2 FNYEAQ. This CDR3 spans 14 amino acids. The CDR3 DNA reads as TGTGCCAGCAGCTGGCAGGGGGCTAGGTACGAGCAGTACTTC. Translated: CASSWQGARYEQYF. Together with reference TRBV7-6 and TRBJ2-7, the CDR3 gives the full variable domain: GAGVSQSPRYKVTKRGQDVALRCDPISGHVSLYWYRQALGQGPEFLTYFNYEAQQDKSGLPNDRFSAERPEGSISTLTIQRTEQRDSAMYRCASSWQGARYEQYFGPGTRLTVT.

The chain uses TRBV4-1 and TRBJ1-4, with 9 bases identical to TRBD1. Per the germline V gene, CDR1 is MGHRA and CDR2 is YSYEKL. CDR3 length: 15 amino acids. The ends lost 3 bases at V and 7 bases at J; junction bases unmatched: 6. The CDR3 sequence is CASSHGQGRSEKLFF. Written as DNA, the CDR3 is TGCGCCAGCAGCCACGGACAGGGGAGAAGTGAAAAACTGTTTTTT.

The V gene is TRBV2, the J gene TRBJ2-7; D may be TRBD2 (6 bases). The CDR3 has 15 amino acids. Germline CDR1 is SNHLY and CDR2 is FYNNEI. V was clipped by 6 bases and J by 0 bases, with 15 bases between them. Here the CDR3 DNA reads TGTGCCAGCAGGAGGGATCGGAGGGACTCCTACGAGCAGTACTTC. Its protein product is CASRRDRRDSYEQYF.

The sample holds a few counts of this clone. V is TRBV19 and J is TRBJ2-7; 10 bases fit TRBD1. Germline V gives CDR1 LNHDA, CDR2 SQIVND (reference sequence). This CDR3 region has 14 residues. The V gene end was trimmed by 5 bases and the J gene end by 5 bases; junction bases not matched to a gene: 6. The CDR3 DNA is TGTGCCAGTAGTTCCCGGGACAGGGGAAACGAGCAGTACTTC. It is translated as CASSSRDRGNEQYF.

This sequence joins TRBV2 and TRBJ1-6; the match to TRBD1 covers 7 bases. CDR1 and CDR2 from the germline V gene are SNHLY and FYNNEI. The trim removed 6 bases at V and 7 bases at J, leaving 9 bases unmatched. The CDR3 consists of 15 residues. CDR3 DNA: TGTGCCAGCAGGGCCAGGGACAGAGGGAATTCACCCCTCCACTTT. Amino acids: CASRARDRGNSPLHF.

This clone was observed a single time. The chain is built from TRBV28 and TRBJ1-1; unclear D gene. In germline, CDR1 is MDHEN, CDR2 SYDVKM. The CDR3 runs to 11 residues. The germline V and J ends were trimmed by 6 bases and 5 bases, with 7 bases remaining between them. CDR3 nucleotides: TGTGCCAGCAGGAGAGCTACTGAAGCTTTCTTT. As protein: CASRRATEAFF.

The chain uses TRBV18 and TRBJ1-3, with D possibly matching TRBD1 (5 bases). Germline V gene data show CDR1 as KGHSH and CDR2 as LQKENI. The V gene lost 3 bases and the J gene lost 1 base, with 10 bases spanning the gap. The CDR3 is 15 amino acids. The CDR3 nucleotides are TGTGCCAGCTCACCTCGGGGGGGATCTGGAAACACCATATATTTT. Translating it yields CASSPRGGSGNTIYF. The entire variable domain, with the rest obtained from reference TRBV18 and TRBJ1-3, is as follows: NAGVMQNPRHLVRRRGQEARLRCSPMKGHSHVYWYRQLPEEGLKFMVYLQKENIIDESGMPKERFSAEFPKEGPSILRIQQVVRGDSAAYFCASSPRGGSGNTIYFGEGSWLTVV.

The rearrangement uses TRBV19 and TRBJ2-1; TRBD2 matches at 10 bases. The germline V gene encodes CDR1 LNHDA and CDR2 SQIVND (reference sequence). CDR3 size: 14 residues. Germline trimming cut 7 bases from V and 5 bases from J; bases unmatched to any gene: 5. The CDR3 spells CASMVAGGHNEQFF. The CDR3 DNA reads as TGTGCCAGTATGGTAGCGGGAGGTCACAATGAGCAGTTCTTC.

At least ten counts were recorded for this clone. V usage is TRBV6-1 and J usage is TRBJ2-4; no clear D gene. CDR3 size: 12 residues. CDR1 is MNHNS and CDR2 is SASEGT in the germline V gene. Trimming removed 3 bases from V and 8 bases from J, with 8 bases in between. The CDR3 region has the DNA TGTGCCAGCAGTGATGTCTTTGACATTCAGTACTTC. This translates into CASSDVFDIQYF.